This paragraph covers one TCR beta chain sequence. The antigen is undetermined. The data were obtained in a study of T-cell memory formation after mild COVID-19. From the 5' RACE reads, TCRdb called clonotypes with MiXCR, one entry per CDR3 protein. The sample holds about 470,000 distinct CDR3 sequences, around 25% seen once. Study observations and caveats: Mainly in CM and EM were contracting CD4+ clones; CD8+ were in EMRA.

CDR3 length: 15 amino acids. V lost 4 bases to trimming and J lost 1 base, with 14 bases between them. Germline-derived CDR1 and CDR2 are SGHRS and YFSETQ. This chain uses TRBV5-1 with TRBJ2-5, with a possible D match to TRBD2 (6 bases). Material for sequencing was PBMCs or a T cell subset sorted from them (not recorded which). The sequence came from an adult woman who had mild COVID-19 (a few samples of this study predate the infection). Cell type and time point are not known. Here the CDR3 DNA reads TGCGCCAGCAGCCGCAGAGCGGGCAGCCAAGAGACCCAGTACTTC. Its protein is CASSRRAGSQETQYF.